This T cell receptor (beta chain) was recorded in a study of T cell responses to AZD1222 COVID-19 vaccine. Repertoires were generated with immunoSEQ multiplex PCR, while TCRdb's copy carries only in-frame clones and drops some. Here the sample spans over 100,000 clones, around 84% being singletons. V lost 0 bases to trimming and J lost 0 bases; unmatched junction nucleotides: 5. Germline-derived CDR1 and CDR2 are SGHRS and YFSETQ. The CDR3 is 18 amino acids. Broader study findings: Close to half of spike-specific TCRs reportedly recognize unmutated variant regions. All repertoire sampling was performed exclusively after the peak T cell response.

Comments on this clone: Its antigen remains unidentified.

This receptor was taken from an adult in good health. The sequencing used peripheral blood, collected on day 0 of AZD1222 vaccination. The V gene is TRBV5-1, the J gene TRBJ1-6, with 8 positions matching TRBD1. CDR3 loop: CASSLVDREISYNSPLHF. CDR3 DNA sequence: TGCGCCAGCAGCTTGGTGGACAGGGAAATCTCCTATAATTCACCCCTCCACTTT.